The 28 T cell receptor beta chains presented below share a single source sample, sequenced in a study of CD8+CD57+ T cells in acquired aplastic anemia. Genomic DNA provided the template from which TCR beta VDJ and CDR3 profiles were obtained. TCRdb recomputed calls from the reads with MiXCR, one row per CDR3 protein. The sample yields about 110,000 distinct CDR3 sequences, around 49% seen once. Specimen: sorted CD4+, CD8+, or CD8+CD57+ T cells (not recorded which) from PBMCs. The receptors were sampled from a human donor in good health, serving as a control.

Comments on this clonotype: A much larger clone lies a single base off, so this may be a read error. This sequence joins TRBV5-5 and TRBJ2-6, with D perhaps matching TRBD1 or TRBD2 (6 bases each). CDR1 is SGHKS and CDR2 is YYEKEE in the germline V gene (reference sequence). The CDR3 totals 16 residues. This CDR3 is CASSLAGGSGADVLTF. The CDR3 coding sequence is TGTGCCAGCAGCTTGGCCGGCGGGTCGGGGGCCGACGTCCTGACTTTC.

The CDR3 spells CATSDRSLGYTF. Here the CDR3 DNA reads TGTGCCACCAGTGACAGAAGCCTTGGCTACACCTTC. This chain links TRBV24-1 with TRBJ1-2; D gene uncertain. V lost 4 bases to trimming and J lost 7 bases, with 9 bases between them. The germline CDR1 and CDR2 sequences are KGHDR and SFDVKD. This CDR3 spans 12 amino acids.

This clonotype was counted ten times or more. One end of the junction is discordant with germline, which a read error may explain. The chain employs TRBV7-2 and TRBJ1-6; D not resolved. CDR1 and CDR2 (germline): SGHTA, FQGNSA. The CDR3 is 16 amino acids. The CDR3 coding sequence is TGTGCCAGCAGCTTAGCAGGGAGCTCCAATAATTCACCCCTCCACTTT. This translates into CASSLAGSSNNSPLHF.

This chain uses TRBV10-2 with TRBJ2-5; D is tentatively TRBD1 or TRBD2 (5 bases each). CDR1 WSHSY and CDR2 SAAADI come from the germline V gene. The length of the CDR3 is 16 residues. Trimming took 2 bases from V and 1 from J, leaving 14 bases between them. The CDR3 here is CASSEGGVTVQETQYF. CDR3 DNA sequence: TGCGCCAGCAGTGAGGGGGGTGTCACCGTCCAAGAGACCCAGTACTTC.

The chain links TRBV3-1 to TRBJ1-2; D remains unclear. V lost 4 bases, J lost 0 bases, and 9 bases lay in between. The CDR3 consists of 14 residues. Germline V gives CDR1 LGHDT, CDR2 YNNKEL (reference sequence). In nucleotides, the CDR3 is TGTGCCAGCAGCCGGATGGATGCTAACTATGGCTACACCTTC. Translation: CASSRMDANYGYTF.

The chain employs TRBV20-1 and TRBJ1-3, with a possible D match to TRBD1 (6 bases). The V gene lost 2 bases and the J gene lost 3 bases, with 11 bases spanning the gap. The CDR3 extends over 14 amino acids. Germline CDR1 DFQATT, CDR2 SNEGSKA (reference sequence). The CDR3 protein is CSARQGTNGNTIYF. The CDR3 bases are TGCAGTGCTAGACAGGGGACGAATGGAAACACCATATATTTT.

The CDR3 DNA reads TGTGCCAGCAGTGTTCAGGGGTCGGATTCACCCCTCCACTTT. It specifies CASSVQGSDSPLHF. The gene calls are TRBV2 and TRBJ1-6; D might be TRBD1 (6 bases). This CDR3 has 14 amino acids. CDR1 and CDR2 from the germline V gene are SNHLY and FYNNEI. Deletions cut 4 bases from V and 8 bases from J, with 12 bases between.

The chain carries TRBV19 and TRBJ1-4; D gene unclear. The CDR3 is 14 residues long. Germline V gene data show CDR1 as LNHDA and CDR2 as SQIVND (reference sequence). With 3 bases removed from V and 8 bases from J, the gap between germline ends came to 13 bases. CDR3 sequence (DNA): TGTGCCAGTAGTATCGACCCAAATCAAGAAAAACTGTTTTTT. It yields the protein CASSIDPNQEKLFF.

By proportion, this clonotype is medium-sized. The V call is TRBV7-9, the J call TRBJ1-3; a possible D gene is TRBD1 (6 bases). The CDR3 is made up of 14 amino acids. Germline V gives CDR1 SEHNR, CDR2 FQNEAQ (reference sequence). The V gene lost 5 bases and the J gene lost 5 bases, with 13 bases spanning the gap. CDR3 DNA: TGTGCCAGCAGCCCCCGGGACAAAAGAAACACCATATATTTT. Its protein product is CASSPRDKRNTIYF. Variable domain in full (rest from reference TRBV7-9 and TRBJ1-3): DTGVSQNPRHKITKRGQNVTFRCDPISEHNRLYWYRQTLGQGPEFLTYFQNEAQLEKSRLLSDRFSAERPKGSFSTLEIQRTEQGDSAMYLCASSPRDKRNTIYFGEGSWLTVV.

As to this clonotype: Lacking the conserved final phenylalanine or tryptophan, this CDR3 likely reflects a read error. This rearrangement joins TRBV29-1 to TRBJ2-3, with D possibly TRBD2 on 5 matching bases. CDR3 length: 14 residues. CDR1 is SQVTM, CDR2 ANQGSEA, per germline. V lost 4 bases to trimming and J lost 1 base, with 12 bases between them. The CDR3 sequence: CSVVTSGGTDTQYL. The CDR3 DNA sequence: TGCAGCGTTGTAACTAGTGGGGGCACAGATACGCAGTATCTT.

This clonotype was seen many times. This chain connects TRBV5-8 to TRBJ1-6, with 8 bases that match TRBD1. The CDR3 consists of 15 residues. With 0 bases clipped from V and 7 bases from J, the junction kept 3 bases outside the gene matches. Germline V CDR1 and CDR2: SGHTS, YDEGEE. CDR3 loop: CASSLEGQENSPLHF. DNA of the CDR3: TGTGCCAGCAGCTTGGAGGGACAGGAGAATTCACCCCTCCACTTT.

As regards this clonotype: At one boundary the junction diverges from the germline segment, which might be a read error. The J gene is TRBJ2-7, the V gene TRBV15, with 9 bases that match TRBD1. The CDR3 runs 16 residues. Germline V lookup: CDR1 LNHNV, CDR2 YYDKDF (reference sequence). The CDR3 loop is CATSGEGTGLFYEQYF. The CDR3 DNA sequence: TGTGCCACCAGCGGAGAGGGGACAGGGCTGTTCTACGAGCAGTACTTC. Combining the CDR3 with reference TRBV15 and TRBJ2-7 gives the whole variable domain DAMVIQNPRYQVTQFGKPVTLSCSQTLNHNVMYWYQQKSSQAPKLLFHYYDKDFNNEADTPDNFQSRRPNTSFCFLDIRSPGLGDTAMYLCATSGEGTGLFYEQYFGPGTRLTVT.

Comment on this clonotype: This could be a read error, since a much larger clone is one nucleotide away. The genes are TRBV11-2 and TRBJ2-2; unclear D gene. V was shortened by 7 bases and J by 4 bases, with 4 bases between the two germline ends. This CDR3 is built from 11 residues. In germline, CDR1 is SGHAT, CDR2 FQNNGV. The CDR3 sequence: CASTSTGELFF. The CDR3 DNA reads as TGTGCCAGCACCTCCACCGGGGAGCTGTTTTTT. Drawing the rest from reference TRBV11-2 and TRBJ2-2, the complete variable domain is EAGVAQSPRYKIIEKRQSVAFWCNPISGHATLYWYQQILGQGPKLLIQFQNNGVVDDSQLPKDRFSAERLKGVDSTLKIQPAKLEDSAVYLCASTSTGELFFGEGSRLTVL.

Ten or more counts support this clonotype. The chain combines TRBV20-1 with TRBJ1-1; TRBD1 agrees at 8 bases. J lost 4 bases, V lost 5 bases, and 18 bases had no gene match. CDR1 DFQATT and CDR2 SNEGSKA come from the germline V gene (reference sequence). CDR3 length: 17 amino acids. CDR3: CSAFPDREQRWVTEAFF. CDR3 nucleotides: TGCAGTGCTTTCCCGGACAGGGAGCAAAGGTGGGTCACTGAAGCTTTCTTT.

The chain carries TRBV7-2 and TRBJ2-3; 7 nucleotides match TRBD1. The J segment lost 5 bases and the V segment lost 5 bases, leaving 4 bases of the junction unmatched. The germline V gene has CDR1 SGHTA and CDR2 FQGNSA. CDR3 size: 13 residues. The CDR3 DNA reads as TGTGCCAGCAGCCTAAGACAGGGAGATACGCAGTATTTT. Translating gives CASSLRQGDTQYF.

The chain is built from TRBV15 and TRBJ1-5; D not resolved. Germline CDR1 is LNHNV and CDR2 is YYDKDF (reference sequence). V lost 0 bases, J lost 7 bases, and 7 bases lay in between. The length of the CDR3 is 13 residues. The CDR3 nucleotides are TGTGCCACCAGCAGAGAGCAGAGGCAGCCCCAGCATTTT. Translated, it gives CATSREQRQPQHF. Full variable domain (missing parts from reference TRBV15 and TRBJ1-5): DAMVIQNPRYQVTQFGKPVTLSCSQTLNHNVMYWYQQKSSQAPKLLFHYYDKDFNNEADTPDNFQSRRPNTSFCFLDIRSPGLGDTAMYLCATSREQRQPQHFGDGTRLSIL.

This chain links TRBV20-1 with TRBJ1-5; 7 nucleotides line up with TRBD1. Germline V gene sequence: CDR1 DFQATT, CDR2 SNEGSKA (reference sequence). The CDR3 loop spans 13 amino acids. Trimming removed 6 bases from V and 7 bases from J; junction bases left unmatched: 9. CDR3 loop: CSASTGMNQPQHF. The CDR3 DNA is TGCAGTGCGTCGACAGGGATGAACCAGCCCCAGCATTTT.

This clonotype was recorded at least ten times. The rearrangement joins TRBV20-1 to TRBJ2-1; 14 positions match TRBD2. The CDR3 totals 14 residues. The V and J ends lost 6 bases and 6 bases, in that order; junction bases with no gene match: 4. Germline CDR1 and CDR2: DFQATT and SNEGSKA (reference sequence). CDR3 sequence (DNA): TGCAGTGCGCAGACTAGCGGGGGGGTCAATGAGCAGTTCTTC. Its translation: CSAQTSGGVNEQFF.

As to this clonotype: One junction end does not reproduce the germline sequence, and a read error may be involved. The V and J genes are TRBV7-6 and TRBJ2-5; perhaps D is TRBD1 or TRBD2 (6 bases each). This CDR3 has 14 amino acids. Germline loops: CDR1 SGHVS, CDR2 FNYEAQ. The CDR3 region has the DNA TGCGCCAGCAGCGGAGGGGGACTCGGAGAGACCCAGTACTTC. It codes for CASSGGGLGETQYF.

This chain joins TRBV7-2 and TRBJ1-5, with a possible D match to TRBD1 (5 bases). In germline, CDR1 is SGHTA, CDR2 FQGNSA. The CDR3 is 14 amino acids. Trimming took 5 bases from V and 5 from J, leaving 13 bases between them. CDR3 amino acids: CASSARGVDQPQHF. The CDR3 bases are TGTGCCAGCAGCGCCCGGGGGGTGGATCAGCCCCAGCATTTT.

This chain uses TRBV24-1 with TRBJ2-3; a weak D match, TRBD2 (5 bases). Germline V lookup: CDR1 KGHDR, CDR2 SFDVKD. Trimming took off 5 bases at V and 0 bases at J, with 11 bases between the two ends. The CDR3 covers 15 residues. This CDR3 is CATSGPSTSTDTQYF. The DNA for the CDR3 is TGTGCCACCAGTGGGCCTAGCACTAGCACAGATACGCAGTATTTT.

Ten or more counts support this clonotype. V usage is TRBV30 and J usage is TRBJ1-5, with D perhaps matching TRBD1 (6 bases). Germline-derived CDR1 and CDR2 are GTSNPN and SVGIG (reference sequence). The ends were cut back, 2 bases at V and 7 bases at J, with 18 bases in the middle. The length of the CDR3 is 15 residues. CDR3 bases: TGTGCCTGGAGTTTGGCAGGGGAGCGAGGACAGCCCCAGCATTTT. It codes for CAWSLAGERGQPQHF.

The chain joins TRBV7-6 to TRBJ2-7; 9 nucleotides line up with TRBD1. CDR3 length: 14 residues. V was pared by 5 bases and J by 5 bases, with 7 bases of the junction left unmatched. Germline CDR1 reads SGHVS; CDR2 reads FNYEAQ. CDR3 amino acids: CASSRRDRAHEQYF. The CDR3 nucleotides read TGTGCCAGCAGCCGCCGGGACAGGGCCCACGAGCAGTACTTC. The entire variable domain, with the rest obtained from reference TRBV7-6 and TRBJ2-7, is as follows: GAGVSQSPRYKVTKRGQDVALRCDPISGHVSLYWYRQALGQGPEFLTYFNYEAQQDKSGLPNDRFSAERPEGSISTLTIQRTEQRDSAMYRCASSRRDRAHEQYFGPGTRLTVT.

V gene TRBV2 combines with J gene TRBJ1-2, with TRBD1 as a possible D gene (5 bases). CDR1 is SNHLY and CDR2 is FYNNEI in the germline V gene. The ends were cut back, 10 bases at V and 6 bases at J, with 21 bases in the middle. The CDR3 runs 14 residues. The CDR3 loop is CATSRVMGEHGYTF. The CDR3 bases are TGTGCCACCAGCAGAGTAATGGGGGAGCATGGCTACACCTTC.

CDR3 coding DNA: TGTGCCAGCAGTTACGTGGGCATCGGGAACACTGAAGCTTTCTTT. As protein: CASSYVGIGNTEAFF. The gene calls are TRBV2 and TRBJ1-1, with D unclear. Trimming removed 5 bases at V and 1 base at J, with 14 bases between. This CDR3 is built from 15 residues. CDR1 and CDR2 from the germline V gene are SNHLY and FYNNEI.

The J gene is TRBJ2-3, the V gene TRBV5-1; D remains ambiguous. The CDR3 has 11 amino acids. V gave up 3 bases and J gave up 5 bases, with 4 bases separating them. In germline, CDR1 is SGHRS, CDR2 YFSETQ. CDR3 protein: CASSSQDTQYF. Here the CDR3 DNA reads TGCGCCAGCAGCTCACAAGATACGCAGTATTTT.

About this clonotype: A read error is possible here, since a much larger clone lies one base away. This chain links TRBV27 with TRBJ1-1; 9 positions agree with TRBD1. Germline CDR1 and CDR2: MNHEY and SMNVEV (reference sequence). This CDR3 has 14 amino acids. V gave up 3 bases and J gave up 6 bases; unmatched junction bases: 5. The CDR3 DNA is TGTGCCAGCAGTTTCGGGACAGGGTTCGCTGAAGCTTTCTTT. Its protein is CASSFGTGFAEAFF.

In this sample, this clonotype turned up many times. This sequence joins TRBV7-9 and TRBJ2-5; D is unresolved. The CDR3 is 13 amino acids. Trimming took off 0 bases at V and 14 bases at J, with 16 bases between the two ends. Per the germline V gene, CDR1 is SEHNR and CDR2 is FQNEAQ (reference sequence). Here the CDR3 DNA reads TGTGCCAGCAGCTTAGCGATTCAGGTCTTGCCTTACTTC. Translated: CASSLAIQVLPYF.